Sequencing of this TCR beta chain was carried out in a study of breast tumors, draining lymph nodes, adjacent tissues listed by TCRdb under 2016. For the wider study: Breast cancer patients provided tumor, adjacent nontumor tissue and axillary lymph nodes, and the study compared the TCR beta repertoires across these three sources. The study was designed to assess the relationships and possible T-cell exchange between tumor, surrounding tissue and draining lymph node repertoires in human breast cancer. The investigation overall reported the following: The data were judged consistent with most tumor T cells deriving from the lymph node and then expanding within tumor tissue. The similarity between tumor and nontumor tissue repertoires was significantly greater in luminal-like breast cancer than in basal-like breast cancer. The conclusion that tumor T cells originate in lymph nodes was framed as consistent with a hypothesis rather than directly demonstrated. T-cell repertoire diversity in tumors was found to be lower than in lymph nodes but higher than in nontumor tissue, and preferential V and J gene usage was observed.

The axillary draining lymph nodes of breast cancer patients were the source of the lymph node samples. As concerns this clonotype: It lacks a known antigen. One base away lies a much larger clone, so this may be a sequencing read error.

Sequencing instrument: Illumina HiSeq 2000. TCR beta chain libraries were generated through multiplex PCR amplification. High-throughput sequencing was used to analyze the amplified TCR beta chain products. The public reads were quality trimmed at Q25 with fastp and then assembled into clones with MiXCR by TCRdb, keeping productive beta chains. Rows are combined by CDR3 protein, so each entry shows the most common genes and DNA. The sample table contains around 230,000 distinct CDR3 sequences; only one count was recorded for about 30% of them. The ten largest clones take up 1.4% of the sample. CDR1 and CDR2 were assigned from the germline V gene as SGHRS and YFSETQ. The CDR3 contains 17 residues, cysteine and phenylalanine counted. The DNA shown is the 51-base CDR3, in frame from base 1. Trimming takes 3 bases from V and 2 bases from J, and the germline ends sit 19 bases apart.

The specimen sequenced was axillary lymph node tissue. In this chain, TRBV5-1 is recombined with TRBJ2-3; TRBD1 is perhaps the D gene, given 5 matching bases. The TCR was taken from a female donor with breast cancer. Some clones in this sample may be carry-over from other donors' samples. The sequence in DNA is TGCGCCAGCAGCTCATTCAGAAGAGGACACACCACAGATACGCAGTATTTT. Its coded protein is CASSSFRRGHTTDTQYF.